Presented here are 28 T cell receptor beta chains from one specimen sequenced in a study of control samples from healthy donors and cancer patients. Only in-frame clones appear in the TCRdb table, and some are missing; sequencing was by immunoSEQ multiplex PCR. The sample has roughly 150,000 clones, approximately 90% seen once. Sequencing was performed on blood. The receptors come from a young woman in good health.

The chain carries TRBV6-1 and TRBJ2-5; D gene uncertain. CDR1 and CDR2 (germline): MNHNS, SASEGT. The CDR3 contains 14 residues. The ends were cut back, 1 base at V and 1 base at J, with 7 bases in the middle. In nucleotides, the CDR3 is TGTGCCAGCAGTGAAGGTCCTAGCCAAGAGACCCAGTACTTC. Encoded protein: CASSEGPSQETQYF.

The chain joins TRBV27 to TRBJ1-2; D is ambiguous. The CDR3 has 13 amino acids. Germline V gene sequence: CDR1 MNHEY, CDR2 SMNVEV (reference sequence). V lost 5 bases, J lost 1 base, and 8 bases lay in between. CDR3 loop: CASSPSVNYGYTF. The CDR3 nucleotides are TGTGCCAGCAGTCCTAGCGTTAACTATGGCTACACCTTC.

The chain is built from TRBV4-3 and TRBJ2-1; D ambiguous. Trimming took off 1 base at V and 1 base at J, with 11 bases between the two ends. CDR3 length equals 16 residues. CDR1 and CDR2 from the germline V gene are LGHNA and YSLEER. DNA for the CDR3: TGCGCCAGCAGCCAAGGGGTAGTAGGGTCCTACAATGAGCAGTTCTTC. Amino acid sequence: CASSQGVVGSYNEQFF.

The chain joins TRBV28 to TRBJ1-5, with D tentatively TRBD1 (6 bases). Between the trimmed V and J ends, which lost 5 bases and 6 bases, there was a span of 26 bases. Germline CDR1 MDHEN, CDR2 SYDVKM. This CDR3 contains 18 residues. CDR3 residues: CASSPPSGRPGAIQPQHF. DNA for the CDR3: TGTGCCAGCAGTCCCCCGAGTGGTAGACCGGGGGCTATTCAGCCCCAGCATTTT.

The V gene is TRBV27, the J gene TRBJ1-1, with D possibly matching TRBD1 (6 bases). The CDR3 loop spans 17 amino acids. Germline loops: CDR1 MNHEY, CDR2 SMNVEV (reference sequence). Trimming shortened V by 2 bases and J by 3 bases, and 19 bases separated the two germline ends. The CDR3 is CASSLARTLQGDTEAFF. The CDR3 region has the DNA TGTGCCAGCAGTTTAGCCCGTACCCTACAGGGAGACACTGAAGCTTTCTTT.

This clone is a singleton in its sample. The chain combines TRBV3-1 (or the pseudogene TRBV3-2) with TRBJ2-7; 8 nucleotides match TRBD1. This CDR3 is built from 12 residues. V shed 4 bases and J 5 bases; nucleotides not matched to a gene: 1. Germline loops: CDR1 LGHDT, CDR2 YNNKEL (reference sequence). This chain's CDR3 is CASSLTGDEQYF. The DNA for the CDR3 is TGTGCCAGCAGCCTGACAGGGGACGAGCAGTACTTC.

A word on this clone: Other DNA sequences in this specimen translate into the identical CDR3. The CDR3 bases are TGCAGCGTCGACCGACATGGCGAGCAGTACTTC. Translated, it gives CSVDRHGEQYF. This chain joins TRBV29-1 and TRBJ2-7; D is unclear. This CDR3 region has 11 residues. V was cut by 6 bases and J by 6 bases, with 12 bases left in between. Per germline, CDR1 SQVTM and CDR2 ANQGSEA.

This clone showed up just once. The chain employs TRBV3-1 (or the pseudogene TRBV3-2) and TRBJ1-3; D perhaps matches TRBD1 (6 bases). V lost 0 bases and J lost 4, with 10 bases in between. The CDR3 has 15 amino acids. Per germline, CDR1 LGHDT and CDR2 YNNKEL (reference sequence). The CDR3: CASSQDQGQGNTIYF. The CDR3 DNA reads TGTGCCAGCAGCCAAGATCAGGGGCAAGGAAACACCATATATTTT.

This clone was seen only once. The rearrangement uses TRBV4-2 and TRBJ1-1, with D possibly being TRBD1 (5 bases). Trimming took off 3 bases at V and 4 bases at J, with 12 bases between the two ends. The CDR3 is 14 amino acids. The germline CDR1 and CDR2 sequences are LGHNA and YNFKEQ. The CDR3 reads CASSHTVDTTEAFF. For the CDR3, the DNA is TGTGCCAGCAGCCACACCGTGGACACCACTGAAGCTTTCTTT.

This clone was observed once. An end of the junction does not agree with germline; a read error may underlie this. The chain uses TRBV5-5 and TRBJ2-1, with D possibly matching TRBD2 (6 bases). CDR3 length equals 16 residues. Germline loops: CDR1 SGHKS, CDR2 YYEKEE (reference sequence). CDR3 amino acids: CATSGGGSGNYNEQFF. DNA of the CDR3: TGTGCCACCAGCGGAGGTGGTAGCGGAAACTACAATGAGCAGTTCTTC.

This chain uses TRBV21-1 with TRBJ1-4. TRBV21-1 is termed a pseudogene. The CDR3 is 18 amino acids. CDR3 in amino acids: CASSKAAGRPPTNEKLFF. Here the CDR3 DNA reads TGTGCCAGCAGCAAAGCCGCAGGGAGACCCCCAACTAATGAAAAACTGTTTTTT.

The CDR3 DNA reads TGTGCCAGCAGAGAGACTAGCTACGAGCAGTACTTC. It is translated as CASRETSYEQYF. The rearrangement uses TRBV6-5 and TRBJ2-7, with D perhaps TRBD2 (6 bases). Between the trimmed V and J ends, which lost 6 bases and 3 bases, there was a span of 9 bases. Germline-derived CDR1 and CDR2 are MNHEY and SVGAGI. This CDR3 has 12 amino acids.

The rearrangement links TRBV6-2 or TRBV6-3 to TRBJ2-1; 11 bases align to TRBD2. Trimming took 5 bases from V and 7 from J; bases not matched to a gene: 4. Germline V gene data show CDR1 as MNHEY and CDR2 as SVGEGT. The CDR3 sequence is 14 residues long. This CDR3 is CASSLLAGDNEQFF. In nucleotides, the CDR3 is TGTGCCAGCAGTCTACTAGCGGGAGATAATGAGCAGTTCTTC.

The chain recombines TRBV5-4 with TRBJ2-6; 8 bases align to TRBD2. V shed 0 bases, J shed 2 bases, and the junction held 10 bases outside the gene matches. Germline V lookup: CDR1 SGHNT, CDR2 YYREEE (reference sequence). The CDR3 has 19 residues. This CDR3 reads CASSLVGREGLAGANVLTF. The CDR3 DNA follows: TGTGCCAGCAGCTTGGTTGGACGGGAGGGCCTGGCTGGGGCCAACGTCCTGACTTTC.

The genes are TRBV27 and TRBJ2-3, with D perhaps TRBD1 (6 bases). This CDR3 contains 17 residues. With 2 bases removed from V and 0 bases from J, the gap between germline ends came to 15 bases. Per germline, CDR1 MNHEY and CDR2 SMNVEV (reference sequence). Here the CDR3 reads CASSLALDSLSTDTQYF. CDR3 in DNA: TGTGCCAGCAGTTTAGCCCTGGACAGCCTTAGCACAGATACGCAGTATTTT.

The rearrangement links TRBV11-2 to TRBJ2-5, with D possibly matching TRBD1 (6 bases). Per the germline V gene, CDR1 is SGHAT and CDR2 is FQNNGV. Between the trimmed V and J ends, which lost 3 bases and 5 bases, there was a span of 13 bases. This CDR3 spans 14 amino acids. CDR3 bases: TGTGCCAGCAGCTTCCAGGGTGGGGGCGAGACCCAGTACTTC. Residues: CASSFQGGGETQYF. Based on the CDR3 plus reference TRBV11-2 and TRBJ2-5, the full variable domain is EAGVAQSPRYKIIEKRQSVAFWCNPISGHATLYWYQQILGQGPKLLIQFQNNGVVDDSQLPKDRFSAERLKGVDSTLKIQPAKLEDSAVYLCASSFQGGGETQYFGPGTRLLVL.

Only a few counts were recorded for this clone. The V call is TRBV7-2, the J call TRBJ1-5, with unresolved D. In germline, CDR1 is SGHTA, CDR2 FQGNSA. The CDR3 totals 14 residues. The V end lost 6 bases, the J end lost 6 bases, and 15 bases lay between the germline ends. CDR3 nucleotide sequence: TGTGCCAGCAGTCCGATGGGCAGCCGTCAGCCCCAGCATTTT. It is translated as CASSPMGSRQPQHF.

The DNA of the CDR3 is TGTGCCAGCAGCCCCCTCGCGGAGCAGTACTTC. Encoded protein: CASSPLAEQYF. V usage is TRBV7-9 and J usage is TRBJ2-7; D call uncertain. There are 11 residues in the CDR3. CDR1 is SEHNR and CDR2 is FQNEAQ in the germline V gene (reference sequence). The ends were cut back, 5 bases at V and 7 bases at J, with 9 bases in the middle. The full variable domain, rest sourced from reference TRBV7-9 and TRBJ2-7, is DTGVSQNPRHKITKRGQNVTFRCDPISEHNRLYWYRQTLGQGPEFLTYFQNEAQLEKSRLLSDRFSAERPKGSFSTLEIQRTEQGDSAMYLCASSPLAEQYFGPGTRLTVT.

A few counts support this clone. This rearrangement joins TRBV5-5 to TRBJ1-6; D is uncertain. Germline CDR1 is SGHKS and CDR2 is YYEKEE (reference sequence). The CDR3 runs 14 residues. V shed 3 bases and J shed 8 bases, with 12 bases lying between them. The CDR3 sequence: CASSSDRVYSPLHF. CDR3 coding DNA: TGTGCCAGCAGCTCTGACCGGGTTTATTCACCCCTCCACTTT.

The CDR3 DNA is TGTGCCAGCAGCCACGGTGATGGGGGGCCCACTGAAGCTTTCTTT. Translating gives CASSHGDGGPTEAFF. The chain combines TRBV4-2 with TRBJ1-1, with D possibly matching TRBD1 (6 bases). The length of the CDR3 is 15 residues. CDR1 is LGHNA and CDR2 is YNFKEQ in the germline V gene. V gave up 3 bases and J gave up 4 bases, with 15 bases separating them.

The chain is built from TRBV7-8 and TRBJ2-2; D could derive from TRBD1 or TRBD2 (6 bases each). The germline V gene has CDR1 SGHVS and CDR2 FQNEAQ. The V end lost 0 bases, the J end lost 4 bases, and 15 bases lay between the germline ends. CDR3 length equals 17 residues. Here the CDR3 reads CASSLAPGASSTGELFF. The CDR3 DNA reads TGTGCCAGCAGCTTAGCGCCGGGGGCTTCGAGCACCGGGGAGCTGTTTTTT. Full variable domain (missing parts from reference TRBV7-8 and TRBJ2-2): GAGVSQSPRYKVAKRGQDVALRCDPISGHVSLFWYQQALGQGPEFLTYFQNEAQLDKSGLPSDRFFAERPEGSVSTLKIQRTQQEDSAVYLCASSLAPGASSTGELFFGEGSRLTVL.

The chain links TRBV24-1 to TRBJ2-1; D call uncertain. CDR1 is KGHDR and CDR2 is SFDVKD in the germline V gene. The V gene lost 3 bases and the J gene lost 0 bases, with 14 bases spanning the gap. This CDR3 region has 17 residues. The CDR3 protein is CATSDAWSASSYNEQFF. The CDR3 DNA reads as TGTGCCACCAGTGATGCTTGGTCTGCTAGCTCCTACAATGAGCAGTTCTTC.

V and J are TRBV4-1 and TRBJ2-2, with D hard to call. The V end was cut by 0 bases, the J end by 2 bases, with 10 bases between. The germline CDR1 and CDR2 sequences are MGHRA and YSYEKL. The CDR3 covers 16 residues. This chain's CDR3 is CASSQDQAANTGELFF. The CDR3 DNA is TGCGCCAGCAGCCAAGATCAGGCAGCAAACACCGGGGAGCTGTTTTTT.

This rearrangement joins TRBV2 to TRBJ2-4; TRBD1 agrees at 8 bases. This CDR3 is 13 amino acids long. In germline, CDR1 is SNHLY, CDR2 FYNNEI. The junction had 5 bases not matched to a gene; V was cut back by 8 bases and J by 5 bases. CDR3 nucleotides: TGTGCCAGCTCCAGGGGGCTTGAAAACATTCAGTACTTC. It specifies CASSRGLENIQYF.

The chain couples TRBV2 to TRBJ2-5, with D uncertain. This CDR3 has 13 amino acids. V was clipped by 7 bases and J by 2 bases, with 11 bases between them. Germline assignment: CDR1 SNHLY and CDR2 FYNNEI. CDR3 protein: CASTKHDQETQYF. CDR3 coding DNA: TGTGCCAGCACCAAACATGATCAAGAGACCCAGTACTTC.

The V gene is TRBV24-1, the J gene TRBJ2-1, with 10 nucleotides matching TRBD2. The CDR3 consists of 17 residues. V was clipped by 2 bases and J by 2 bases; unmatched bases: 5. Per germline, CDR1 KGHDR and CDR2 SFDVKD. CDR3 nucleotides: TGTGCCACCAGTGATTCCCAACTAGCGGGACCCTACAATGAGCAGTTCTTC. This sequence encodes CATSDSQLAGPYNEQFF.

The V call is TRBV7-3, the J call TRBJ2-5; 8 positions match TRBD2. J gave up 5 bases and V 0 bases, and 5 bases lay outside the gene matches. The CDR3 runs 15 residues. Germline V gives CDR1 SGHTA, CDR2 FQGTGA. CDR3 in DNA: TGTGCCAGCAGCTTAACTAGCGGGATATGGGAGACCCAGTACTTC. This codes for CASSLTSGIWETQYF.

The rearrangement joins TRBV11-2 to TRBJ2-6, with a tentative D call TRBD1 (5 bases). Looked up from germline, CDR1 is SGHAT and CDR2 is FQNNGV. Trimming removed 1 base from V and 2 bases from J, with 12 bases in between. The CDR3 length is 17 residues. The CDR3 sequence is CASSLGPVRAGANVLTF. In DNA, the CDR3 is TGTGCCAGCAGCTTAGGGCCGGTCAGGGCTGGGGCCAACGTCCTGACTTTC.